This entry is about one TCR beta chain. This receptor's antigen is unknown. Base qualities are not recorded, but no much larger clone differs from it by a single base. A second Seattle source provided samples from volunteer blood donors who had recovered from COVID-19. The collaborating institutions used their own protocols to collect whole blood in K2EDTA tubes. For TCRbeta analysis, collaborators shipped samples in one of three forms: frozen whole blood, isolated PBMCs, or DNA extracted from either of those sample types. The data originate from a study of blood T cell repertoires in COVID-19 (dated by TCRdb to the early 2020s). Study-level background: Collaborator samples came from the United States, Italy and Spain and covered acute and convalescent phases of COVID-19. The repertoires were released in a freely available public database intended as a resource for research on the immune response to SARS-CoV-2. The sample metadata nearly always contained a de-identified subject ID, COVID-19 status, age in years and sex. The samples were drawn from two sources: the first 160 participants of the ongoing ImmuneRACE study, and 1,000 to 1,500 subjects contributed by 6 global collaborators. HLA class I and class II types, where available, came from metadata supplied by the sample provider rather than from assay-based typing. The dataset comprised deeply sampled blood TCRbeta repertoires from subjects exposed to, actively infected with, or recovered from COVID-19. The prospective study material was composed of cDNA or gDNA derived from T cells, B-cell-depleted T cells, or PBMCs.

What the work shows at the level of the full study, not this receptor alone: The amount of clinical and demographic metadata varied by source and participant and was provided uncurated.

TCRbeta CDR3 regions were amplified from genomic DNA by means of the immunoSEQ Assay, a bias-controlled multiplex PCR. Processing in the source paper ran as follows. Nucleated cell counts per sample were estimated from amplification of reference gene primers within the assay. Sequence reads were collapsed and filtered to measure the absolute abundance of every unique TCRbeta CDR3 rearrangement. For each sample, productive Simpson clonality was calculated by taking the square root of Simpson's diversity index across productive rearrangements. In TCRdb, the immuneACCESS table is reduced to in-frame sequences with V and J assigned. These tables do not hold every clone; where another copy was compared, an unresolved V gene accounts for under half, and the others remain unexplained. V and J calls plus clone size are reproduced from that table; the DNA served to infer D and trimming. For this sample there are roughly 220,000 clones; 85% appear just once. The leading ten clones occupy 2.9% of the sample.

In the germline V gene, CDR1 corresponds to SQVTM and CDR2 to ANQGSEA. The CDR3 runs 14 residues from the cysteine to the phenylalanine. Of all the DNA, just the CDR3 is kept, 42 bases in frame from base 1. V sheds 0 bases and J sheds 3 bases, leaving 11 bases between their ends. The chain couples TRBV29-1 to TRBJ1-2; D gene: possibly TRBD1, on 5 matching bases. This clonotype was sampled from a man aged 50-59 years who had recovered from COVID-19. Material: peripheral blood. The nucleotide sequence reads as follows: TGCAGCGTTGAAGATCTAACAGGATACTATGGCTACACCTTC. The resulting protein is CSVEDLTGYYGYTF. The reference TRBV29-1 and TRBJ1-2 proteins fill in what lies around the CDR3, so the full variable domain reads SAVISQKPSRDICQRGTSLTIQCQVDSQVTMMFWYRQQPGQSLTLIATANQGSEATYESGFVIDKFPISRPNLTFSTLTVSNMSPEDSSIYLCSVEDLTGYYGYTFGSGTRLTVV.